This T cell receptor (beta chain) was captured by sequencing in a study of radiation and T cells in renal cell carcinoma. The wider study: Nephrectomy followed 15 Gy stereotactic body radiation by 4 weeks. Study conclusions and caveats: Without pretreatment biopsies, baseline tumor clonotype presence was undetermined. In blood, top tumor clones expanded by 2 weeks, shrinking by 4.

Concerning this clone: The target antigen is unknown.

The time point denotes: baseline pretreatment blood. Treatment denoted: 15 Gy SBRT to primary tumor, nephrectomy 4 weeks later. Germline lookup yields CDR1 SGHNT and CDR2 YENEEA. V dropped 4 bases and J dropped 8 bases, with 6 bases sitting between them. The CDR3 is 11 amino acids. This table comes from immunoSEQ multiplex PCR, and its TCRdb copy is limited to in-frame clones, with some not included. Among about 61,000 clones listed, just under 80% were seen once. The sequence was collected from a man aged 55-75 years with renal cell carcinoma. The genes are TRBV11-3 and TRBJ2-1, with unresolved D. The sequencing used blood, collected from a patient whose treatment included radiotherapy and nephrectomy. CDR3 protein: CASSSSYEQFF. CDR3 sequence (DNA): TGTGCCAGCAGCTCGTCGTATGAGCAGTTCTTC.